Sequencing of this T cell receptor (beta chain) was carried out in a study of a mutant IDH1 vaccine in newly diagnosed glioma. About the research overall: First vaccine doses came 4-6 weeks after radiotherapy alone, or with temozolomide cycles.

Time point meaning: week 5, during vaccination. With topical imiquimod, each dose of the vaccine consisted of 300 ug of mutant IDH1 20-mer peptide. A remark on this clone: The target antigen is unknown.

CDR1 KGHSH and CDR2 LQKENI come from the germline V gene. Trimming took 1 base from V and 4 from J; bases not matched to a gene: 6. There are 15 residues in the CDR3. Sequencing used immunoSEQ multiplex PCR; TCRdb keeps in-frame clones, though not all of them. The table includes under 45,000 clones, roughly 80% detected once. The chain employs TRBV18 and TRBJ1-1; 7 nucleotides line up with TRBD1. The sequenced sample was PBMCs, obtained from a glioma patient whose treatment included an IDH1 peptide vaccine. This TCR was recovered from a man aged 45-65 years with glioma. The CDR3 nucleotides are TGTGCCAGCTCACCACGAGGGGGCCTTAGCACTGAAGCTTTCTTT. Its translation: CASSPRGGLSTEAFF.